The present entry profiles one T cell receptor beta chain with its context. The antigen is not known. Here immunoSEQ multiplex PCR was the method, and the copy in TCRdb shows in-frame clones only, minus some. The sample has about 15,000 clones, 80% to 95% seen once. This sample was included in a study of STAT3 mutations in large granular lymphocyte leukemia. Overall study results and limits: All newly emerging clones after therapy were STAT3 wild type. Every T-cell large granular lymphocyte leukemia patient had at least one immunodominant TCR beta clonotype.

The sample comprised peripheral blood mononuclear cells. The clonotype was recovered from a woman between 50 and 59 years old with T-cell large granular lymphocyte leukemia. Some clones in this sample may be carry-over from other donors' samples.

Here the CDR3 DNA reads TGTGCCTGGAGGTCGAGAGACAGAGGGCGCGAGCAGTACTTC. Residues: CAWRSRDRGREQYF. The V and J genes are TRBV30 and TRBJ2-7; D tentatively fits TRBD1 or TRBD2 (5 bases each). The CDR3 covers 14 residues. Trimming pared 3 bases from V and 6 bases from J, leaving 18 bases between. CDR1 is GTSNPN, CDR2 SVGIG, per germline (reference sequence).